These 14 T cell receptor beta chains came from one sample sequenced in a study of CD8+ T cells in alopecia areata. Extracted RNA was reverse transcribed, and the resulting cDNA served as sequencing template. TCRdb's table, derived via immunoSEQ multiplex PCR, lists solely in-frame clones and lacks some. The sample consists of roughly 140,000 clones, roughly 82% of them appearing once. The treatment was: oral pan-JAK inhibitor, 5-10 mg twice daily. The starting material was CD8+ T cells sorted from blood, obtained at week 4, from a patient treated with tofacitinib. The receptors here all came from a human donor with alopecia areata.

J is TRBJ2-5 and V is TRBV6-5, with 7 bases matching TRBD1. Germline V gene lookup returns CDR1 MNHEY and CDR2 SVGAGI. Trimming cost V 8 bases and J 3 bases; bases outside gene matches: 12. CDR3 size: 15 residues. The CDR3 sequence is CASARGPGQKETQYF. CDR3 nucleotides: TGTGCCAGCGCTAGAGGACCGGGACAGAAAGAGACCCAGTACTTC.

V usage is TRBV9 and J usage is TRBJ2-2; 9 nucleotides line up with TRBD2. V was clipped by 3 bases and J by 2 bases; unmatched bases: 2. The germline CDR1 and CDR2 sequences are SGDLS and YYNGEE. CDR3 length: 15 amino acids. The CDR3, as DNA: TGTGCCAGCAGCGCGGGACTAGCAAACACCGGGGAGCTGTTTTTT. It translates to CASSAGLANTGELFF.

V gene TRBV25-1 combines with J gene TRBJ2-5; D gene unclear. The CDR3 runs to 11 residues. Trimming took off 5 bases at V and 2 bases at J, with 3 bases between the two ends. The germline CDR1 and CDR2 sequences are MGHDK and SYGVNS. CDR3 bases: TGTGCCAGCAGTCCGCAAGAGACCCAGTACTTC. This sequence encodes CASSPQETQYF.

The rearrangement joins TRBV7-2 to TRBJ2-7, with D possibly being TRBD2 (5 bases). This CDR3 is 17 amino acids long. Trimming stripped 0 bases from V and 4 bases from J, with 19 bases between. Germline V gene sequence: CDR1 SGHTA, CDR2 FQGNSA. The DNA of the CDR3 is TGTGCCAGCAGCTTAGCTTTGACATCGGGGATTGCATACGAGCAGTACTTC. Translated: CASSLALTSGIAYEQYF.

This chain connects TRBV27 to TRBJ2-7, with 8 bases aligning to TRBD2. Unmatched junction bases numbered 6, after V lost 6 bases and J lost 2 bases. This CDR3 contains 14 residues. The germline CDR1 and CDR2 sequences are MNHEY and SMNVEV (reference sequence). The CDR3 region is CASSPSGLAYEQYF. CDR3 nucleotide sequence: TGTGCCAGCAGCCCTTCGGGACTAGCCTACGAGCAGTACTTC.

The chain uses TRBV25-1 and TRBJ2-1, with TRBD1 identical over 7 bases. The junction had 13 bases not matched to a gene; V was cut back by 7 bases and J by 7 bases. This CDR3 has 15 amino acids. Germline-derived CDR1 and CDR2 are MGHDK and SYGVNS. CDR3 region: CASTFGTVGVNEQFF. The CDR3 nucleotides are TGTGCCAGCACATTCGGGACAGTTGGGGTGAATGAGCAGTTCTTC.

The chain links TRBV15 to TRBJ2-1, with D perhaps matching TRBD2 (5 bases). The CDR3 has 13 amino acids. Germline V gene data show CDR1 as LNHNV and CDR2 as YYDKDF (reference sequence). The V end lost 9 bases, the J end lost 6 bases, and 15 bases lay between the germline ends. CDR3 sequence reads: CATTDGGTNEQFF. CDR3 in DNA: TGTGCCACGACCGACGGAGGTACCAATGAGCAGTTCTTC.

This clone has a single count. The chain employs TRBV29-1 and TRBJ2-7; D remains ambiguous. This CDR3 is built from 12 residues. Trimming shortened V by 4 bases and J by 2 bases, and 9 bases separated the two germline ends. Germline loops: CDR1 SQVTM, CDR2 ANQGSEA. CDR3 sequence: CSVVYTTYEQYF. CDR3 bases: TGCAGCGTTGTGTACACTACCTACGAGCAGTACTTC.

The chain recombines TRBV11-1 with TRBJ2-1; D gene unclear. Germline CDR1 SGHAT, CDR2 FQDESV (reference sequence). The CDR3 is 15 residues long. V lost 5 bases and J 0 bases, leaving 11 bases between the germline ends. CDR3: CASSPTKGSYNEQFF. The CDR3 DNA reads TGTGCCAGCAGCCCCACAAAGGGCTCCTACAATGAGCAGTTCTTC.

The rearrangement links TRBV30 to TRBJ1-1; possible D gene TRBD1, 6 bases. Germline CDR1 is GTSNPN and CDR2 is SVGIG (reference sequence). The CDR3 has 13 residues. Between the trimmed V and J ends, which lost 2 bases and 4 bases, there was a span of 11 bases. This CDR3 is CAWSRLGGTEAFF. CDR3 sequence (DNA): TGTGCCTGGAGTCGGCTAGGGGGCACTGAAGCTTTCTTT. The variable domain in full, with the rest retrieved from reference TRBV30 and TRBJ1-1, is SQTIHQWPATLVQPVGSPLSLECTVEGTSNPNLYWYRQAAGRGLQLLFYSVGIGQISSEVPQNLSASRPQDRQFILSSKKLLLSDSGFYLCAWSRLGGTEAFFGQGTRLTVV.

The chain joins TRBV28 to TRBJ2-3, with 9 bases identical to TRBD2. Trimming cost V 8 bases and J 5 bases; bases outside gene matches: 11. Looked up from germline, CDR1 is MDHEN and CDR2 is SYDVKM. The CDR3 runs 15 residues. In DNA, the CDR3 is TGTGCCAGCCGGAGGGGGCGGGGGGGCCAAGATACGCAGTATTTT. Its protein is CASRRGRGGQDTQYF.

The rearrangement joins TRBV13 to TRBJ1-2; 12 nucleotides line up with TRBD1. Germline CDR1 reads PRHDT; CDR2 reads FYEKMQ (reference sequence). Trimming cost V 5 bases and J 3 bases; bases outside gene matches: 13. The CDR3 runs to 18 residues. CDR3 sequence: CASSAGELGTGGDYGYTF. The DNA for the CDR3 is TGTGCCAGCAGCGCAGGGGAGCTCGGGACAGGGGGCGACTATGGCTACACCTTC.

The rearrangement links TRBV10-3 to TRBJ2-1, with 15 bases that match TRBD2. The CDR3 length is 18 residues. Looked up from germline, CDR1 is ENHRY and CDR2 is SYGVKD. Trimming at V came to 6 bases and at J to 2 bases, leaving 8 bases not matched to a gene. For the CDR3, the DNA is TGTGCCATCAGCGAGGGACTAGCGGGGGGCCCGACCTACAATGAGCAGTTCTTC. Encoded protein: CAISEGLAGGPTYNEQFF.

The gene calls are TRBV6-4 and TRBJ1-1; no firm D call. The CDR3 has 13 amino acids. CDR1 MRHNA and CDR2 SNTAGT come from the germline V gene. The germline V and J ends were trimmed by 5 bases and 2 bases, with 9 bases remaining between them. The CDR3 DNA is TGTGCCAGCAGTCTCACAGATAACACTGAAGCTTTCTTT. Its translation: CASSLTDNTEAFF.